The next 17 T cell receptor beta chains were all read from a single sample in a study of regulatory T cells in long-lasting Graves disease (dated by TCRdb to about 2021). Library preparation employed multiplex PCR. TCRdb shows the sequencer as Illumina HiSeq 4000. CDR3 regions were amplified by Arm-PCR with iRepertoire HTBI primers to construct TCR beta libraries. Through fastp at Q25 and MiXCR, TCRdb rebuilt clones from the public reads, retaining in-frame beta chains. Merged by CDR3 protein, the rows form single entries marked with the most common genes and DNA. This sample holds around 250,000 distinct CDR3 sequences; about 20% were observed only once. The ten biggest clones cover 12% to 15% of the sample. Read against the paper, the sample's time point label means: newly diagnosed GD, antithyroid drugs for less than 3 months. For both TCR sequencing and RNA sequencing, RNA was extracted from PBMCs using TRIzol.

The sample also formed part of further work on T cells in Graves' hyperthyroidism and ophthalmopathy.

Sample: peripheral blood mononuclear cells (PBMCs), taken at new diagnosis, from a patient treated with antithyroid drugs. Every receptor here comes from a young woman with Graves disease. Donor details come from another sample of the same person, matched by shared clones.

This clonotype was picked up many times. V is TRBV20-1 and J is TRBJ2-1, with 14 bases lining up with TRBD2. Germline loops: CDR1 DFQATT, CDR2 SNEGSKA (reference sequence). The CDR3 sequence is 14 residues long. Trimming took 6 bases from V and 6 from J; bases not matched to a gene: 4. CDR3 sequence reads: CSAATSGGVNEQFF. DNA of the CDR3: TGCAGTGCGGCGACTAGCGGGGGGGTCAATGAGCAGTTCTTC.

This chain joins TRBV2 and TRBJ2-7; D call uncertain. V lost 3 bases and J 0 bases, leaving 18 bases between the germline ends. Germline V gives CDR1 SNHLY, CDR2 FYNNEI. The CDR3 spans 17 residues. CDR3 DNA: TGTGCCAGCAGTGACCCTCCTCCGGGTGGAGCCTCCTACGAGCAGTACTTC. Protein: CASSDPPPGGASYEQYF.

There are many counts of this clonotype. V and J are TRBV24-1 and TRBJ1-5; D call uncertain. CDR1 KGHDR and CDR2 SFDVKD come from the germline V gene. This CDR3 region has 12 residues. V lost 5 bases to trimming and J lost 7 bases, with 8 bases between them. CDR3 region: CATSVRGQPQHF. CDR3 sequence (DNA): TGTGCCACCAGTGTCCGGGGACAGCCCCAGCATTTT.

Of note for this clonotype: Germline is not matched at one junction end, which may reflect a read error. This rearrangement joins TRBV3-1 to TRBJ2-7; 10 nucleotides agree with TRBD1. Germline V lookup: CDR1 LGHDT, CDR2 YNNKEL (reference sequence). This CDR3 has 13 residues. This CDR3 is CAGSQDRGGEQYF. Here the CDR3 DNA reads TGTGCCGGCAGCCAGGACAGGGGGGGAGAGCAGTACTTC.

Judged by abundance, this clonotype is medium-sized. This chain links TRBV7-9 with TRBJ2-5, with a tentative D call TRBD2 (5 bases). The CDR3 covers 14 residues. CDR1 is SEHNR, CDR2 FQNEAQ, per germline (reference sequence). Trimming pared 5 bases from V and 5 bases from J, leaving 15 bases between. The CDR3 is CASSRDPERETQYF. In DNA, the CDR3 is TGTGCCAGCAGCCGGGATCCGGAAAGGGAGACCCAGTACTTC.

This clonotype was counted many times. The V and J genes are TRBV19 and TRBJ1-2, with a tentative D call TRBD1 (5 bases). The CDR3 spans 15 residues. The V end lost 4 bases, the J end lost 5 bases, and 17 bases lay between the germline ends. The V gene's germline CDR1 is LNHDA and CDR2 SQIVND (reference sequence). CDR3 in amino acids: CASSTQGPGTYGYTF. The CDR3 nucleotides read TGTGCCAGTAGTACCCAGGGACCAGGGACTTATGGCTACACCTTC.

This clonotype was counted many times. The J gene is TRBJ1-5, the V gene TRBV12-3 or TRBV12-4; D is unresolved. V lost 5 bases and J 3 bases, leaving 14 bases between the germline ends. The length of the CDR3 is 15 residues. As DNA, the CDR3 is TGTGCCAGCAGTCTATTTGGGGTCACCAATCAGCCCCAGCATTTT. This gives the protein CASSLFGVTNQPQHF.

This clonotype was found once. The J gene is TRBJ2-1, the V gene TRBV5-6, with 8 bases identical to TRBD1. The germline gives CDR1 SGHDT, CDR2 YYEEEE. V shed 1 base and J 0 bases; nucleotides not matched to a gene: 3. The CDR3 covers 16 residues. CDR3: CASSLPGTGSYNEQFF. Written as DNA, the CDR3 is TGTGCCAGCAGCTTGCCGGGGACAGGCTCCTACAATGAGCAGTTCTTC.

The sample holds a few counts of this clonotype. The genes are TRBV2 and TRBJ2-7; maybe TRBD2 (6 bases). The germline CDR1 and CDR2 sequences are SNHLY and FYNNEI. This CDR3 comprises 15 residues. V dropped 7 bases and J dropped 2 bases, with 18 bases sitting between them. The CDR3 DNA follows: TGTGCCAGCACCACACTAGACGGGGGTACCTACGAGCAGTACTTC. Residues: CASTTLDGGTYEQYF. The variable domain in full, with the rest retrieved from reference TRBV2 and TRBJ2-7, is EPEVTQTPSHQVTQMGQEVILRCVPISNHLYFYWYRQILGQKVEFLVSFYNNEISEKSEIFDDQFSVERPDGSNFTLKIRSTKLEDSAMYFCASTTLDGGTYEQYFGPGTRLTVT.

The table lists this clonotype with many counts. In DNA form, the CDR3 reads TGCAGTGCTGACAGGGGATGGGGCTACACCTTC. Its translation is CSADRGWGYTF. J is TRBJ1-2 and V is TRBV20-1; TRBD1 matches at 8 bases. Germline CDR1 is DFQATT and CDR2 is SNEGSKA (reference sequence). The CDR3 covers 11 residues. V lost 5 bases and J lost 8; bases outside the gene matches: 4.

In its sample, this clonotype was seen many times. V gene TRBV20-1 combines with J gene TRBJ1-5; the D is unclear. Per germline, CDR1 DFQATT and CDR2 SNEGSKA (reference sequence). Trimming removed 3 bases from V and 7 bases from J, with 13 bases in between. The CDR3 runs to 13 residues. The CDR3 nucleotides are TGCAGTGCTAGGGCGGAGGCGGGACAGCCCCAGCATTTT. The encoded protein is CSARAEAGQPQHF.

The V call is TRBV7-3, the J call TRBJ2-3, with 12 bases lining up with TRBD2. With 5 bases clipped from V and 5 bases from J, the junction kept 8 bases outside the gene matches. CDR1 and CDR2 (germline): SGHTA, FQGTGA. The CDR3 has 16 residues. The CDR3 spells CASSLPTSGSLDTQYF. The CDR3 DNA sequence: TGTGCCAGCAGCCTCCCGACTAGCGGGAGTTTAGATACGCAGTATTTT.

The table lists this clonotype with a count of one. A much larger clone differs from this one at a single base, so this may be a read error. The V and J genes are TRBV6-1 and TRBJ1-6; D gene unclear. Germline V gives CDR1 MNHNS, CDR2 SASEGT. CDR3 length equals 11 residues. The chain's CDR3 is CVSSENDGLHF. CDR3 in DNA: TGTGTCAGCAGTGAAAACGACGGCCTCCACTTT.

This clonotype occurred many times. The rearrangement uses TRBV11-2 and TRBJ2-3, with TRBD1 matching 7 bases. The CDR3 has 16 residues. The J segment lost 2 bases and the V segment lost 10 bases, leaving 15 bases of the junction unmatched. Germline V gene lookup returns CDR1 SGHAT and CDR2 FQNNGV. The CDR3 loop reads CATSSRGQWNTDTQYF. The CDR3 DNA is TGTGCCACCTCCTCGAGGGGACAGTGGAACACAGATACGCAGTATTTT.

The CDR3 bases are TGTGCCAGCAGTTTATCCCGAAGTCGGGAGACCCAGTACTTC. Translated: CASSLSRSRETQYF. The J gene is TRBJ2-5, the V gene TRBV27; D is ambiguous. V gave up 0 bases and J gave up 5 bases, with 10 bases separating them. CDR1 and CDR2 from the germline V gene are MNHEY and SMNVEV (reference sequence). The CDR3 contains 14 residues.

This clonotype appeared many times. The rearrangement uses TRBV9 and TRBJ1-3, with D possibly being TRBD1 (5 bases). The CDR3 sequence is 14 residues long. Germline CDR1 SGDLS, CDR2 YYNGEE. V was shortened by 0 bases and J by 4 bases, with 8 bases between the two germline ends. The CDR3: CASSVAGWGNTIYF. The DNA for the CDR3 is TGTGCCAGCAGCGTAGCAGGGTGGGGAAACACCATATATTTT.

This clonotype was seen ten or more times. The rearrangement uses TRBV19 and TRBJ2-1; the match to TRBD1 covers 8 bases. The CDR3 consists of 14 residues. CDR1 LNHDA and CDR2 SQIVND come from the germline V gene (reference sequence). J was trimmed by 6 bases and V by 5 bases; bases with no gene match: 6. As DNA, the CDR3 is TGTGCCAGTAGTCCGGACAGGGTTATCAATGAGCAGTTCTTC. This translates into CASSPDRVINEQFF.